This note documents a single TCR beta chain sequence. The antigen is unknown. The entry originates in a study of cytomegalovirus exposure and HLA in healthy donors. Study at large: The 95 million to 120 million unique TCR beta sequences, from some 170 million T cells, were found by an earlier analysis.

Findings and caveats of the study: Reportedly, diagnosis of cytomegalovirus status by the classifier showed high specificity and sensitivity. In a later analysis, parvovirus B19, influenza, CMV and Epstein-Barr virus appeared linked to several top co-occurrence clusters. Follow-up analysis later connected one missense variant in DCLRE1C with trimming of TCR beta V- and J-genes.

Germline-derived CDR1 and CDR2 are MDHEN and SYDVKM. Germline trimming cut 5 bases from V and 6 bases from J; bases unmatched to any gene: 11. The CDR3 is 15 residues long. Primers included in the PCR were 60 Vbeta and 13 Jbeta primers. The repertoire was sequenced with immunoSEQ multiplex PCR; TCRdb's copy has only in-frame clones and lacks some. The data contain around 110,000 clones, roughly three fifths of them singletons. This TCR came from a man younger than 30 in good health and CMV-seronegative. This chain joins TRBV28 and TRBJ2-7; 9 nucleotides line up with TRBD1. Sequencing used PBMCs. The CDR3 coding sequence is TGTGCCAGCAGTCTCCGAGGACAGGGGAATGGCGAGCAGTACTTC. Protein: CASSLRGQGNGEQYF. Supplemented by reference TRBV28 and TRBJ2-7, the full variable domain reads DVKVTQSSRYLVKRTGEKVFLECVQDMDHENMFWYRQDPGLGLRLIYFSYDVKMKEKGDIPEGYSVSREKKERFSLILESASTNQTSMYLCASSLRGQGNGEQYFGPGTRLTVT.